The 25 T cell receptor beta chains given below trace back to one sample, sequenced in a study of cytomegalovirus exposure and HLA in healthy donors. Both 60 Vbeta primers and 13 Jbeta primers went into the PCR. TCRdb's table, derived via immunoSEQ multiplex PCR, lists solely in-frame clones and lacks some. The sample yields approximately 130,000 clones, about 81% seen once. Sequenced material: PBMCs. The receptor source for this set is a man aged 35 to 55 in good health and CMV-seronegative.

The V gene is TRBV28, the J gene TRBJ2-1; TRBD1 agrees at 8 bases. After removal of 3 bases from V and 6 bases from J, the junction contained 10 bases not matched to a gene. This CDR3 spans 16 amino acids. Germline V CDR1 and CDR2: MDHEN, SYDVKM. The CDR3 DNA sequence: TGTGCCAGCAGTTTGACGGGGACAGGCTCCCCCAATGAGCAGTTCTTC. Its protein product is CASSLTGTGSPNEQFF.

There are a few counts of this clone. The V call is TRBV19, the J call TRBJ2-1; 8 positions match TRBD1. Germline loops: CDR1 LNHDA, CDR2 SQIVND (reference sequence). The J segment lost 0 bases and the V segment lost 11 bases, leaving 9 bases of the junction unmatched. The CDR3 runs to 15 residues. This CDR3 reads CAVSRDRSSYNEQFF. The CDR3 DNA reads TGTGCCGTTTCCCGGGACAGGAGCTCCTACAATGAGCAGTTCTTC.

CDR3: CASSVTRTGGSYGYTF. In DNA form, the CDR3 reads TGTGCCAGCAGTGTGACAAGGACAGGCGGATCCTATGGCTACACCTTC. This chain links TRBV28 with TRBJ1-2; 7 bases map to TRBD1. This CDR3 is built from 16 residues. CDR1 and CDR2 (germline): MDHEN, SYDVKM. Germline trimming cut 5 bases from V and 4 bases from J; bases unmatched to any gene: 13.

The chain uses TRBV27 and TRBJ1-2, with D possibly matching TRBD1 (6 bases). Per germline, CDR1 MNHEY and CDR2 SMNVEV (reference sequence). The CDR3 runs 15 residues. The V and J ends lost 3 bases and 5 bases respectively, with 16 bases between them. The CDR3 DNA sequence: TGTGCCAGCAGTTTGGGGACAACCAAGAAATATGGCTACACCTTC. This gives the protein CASSLGTTKKYGYTF.

This chain links TRBV5-4 with TRBJ1-4; TRBD1 matches 7 bases. The germline V gene has CDR1 SGHNT and CDR2 YYREEE (reference sequence). With 5 bases clipped from V and 0 bases from J, the junction kept 4 bases outside the gene matches. The CDR3 contains 15 residues. The CDR3 is CASRPGTATNEKLFF. CDR3 sequence (DNA): TGTGCCAGCAGACCCGGGACAGCAACTAATGAAAAACTGTTTTTT.

J is TRBJ1-1 and V is TRBV29-1; no reliable D call. Germline assignment: CDR1 SQVTM and CDR2 ANQGSEA. Trimming shortened V by 4 bases and J by 0 bases, and 6 bases separated the two germline ends. The CDR3 contains 12 residues. The CDR3 reads CSVVVVNTEAFF. For the CDR3, the DNA is TGCAGCGTTGTAGTGGTGAACACTGAAGCTTTCTTT. Based on the CDR3 plus reference TRBV29-1 and TRBJ1-1, the full variable domain is SAVISQKPSRDICQRGTSLTIQCQVDSQVTMMFWYRQQPGQSLTLIATANQGSEATYESGFVIDKFPISRPNLTFSTLTVSNMSPEDSSIYLCSVVVVNTEAFFGQGTRLTVV.

CDR3 protein: CASSQGLAAADLPSYNEQFF. The CDR3 coding sequence is TGCGCCAGCAGCCAGGGACTAGCGGCAGCCGATTTACCCTCCTACAATGAGCAGTTCTTC. This rearrangement joins TRBV5-1 to TRBJ2-1; TRBD2 aligns across 11 bases. The CDR3 length is 20 residues. The germline gives CDR1 SGHRS, CDR2 YFSETQ. V was clipped by 4 bases and J by 0 bases; unmatched bases: 15.

V usage is TRBV28 and J usage is TRBJ2-1; 8 bases agree with TRBD2. The CDR3 contains 16 residues. Trimming removed 2 bases from V and 7 bases from J; junction bases left unmatched: 10. Per the germline V gene, CDR1 is MDHEN and CDR2 is SYDVKM. This CDR3 reads CASSLVVAGSSNEQFF. The CDR3 region has the DNA TGTGCCAGCAGTTTAGTCGTAGCGGGATCTTCGAATGAGCAGTTCTTC. Using reference TRBV28 and TRBJ2-1 for the parts outside the CDR3, the full variable domain is DVKVTQSSRYLVKRTGEKVFLECVQDMDHENMFWYRQDPGLGLRLIYFSYDVKMKEKGDIPEGYSVSREKKERFSLILESASTNQTSMYLCASSLVVAGSSNEQFFGPGTRLTVL.

This clone came up a few times. V and J are TRBV6-6 and TRBJ2-5; D possibly corresponds to TRBD1 (6 bases). The germline CDR1 and CDR2 sequences are MNHNY and SVGAGI (reference sequence). This CDR3 is 14 amino acids long. Trimming cost V 6 bases and J 3 bases, with 14 bases left between them. The CDR3, as DNA: TGTGCCAGCAGGAGGGACATTATAGAAGAGACCCAGTACTTC. Its translation is CASRRDIIEETQYF.

This sequence joins TRBV30 and TRBJ1-2; possibly TRBD1 for D (6 bases). Germline V gene data show CDR1 as GTSNPN and CDR2 as SVGIG (reference sequence). The CDR3 has 15 amino acids. V was pared by 2 bases and J by 4 bases, with 17 bases between. The CDR3 coding sequence is TGTGCCTGGAGTTACGGGACATCCGATGGCTATGGCTACACCTTC. Translated, it gives CAWSYGTSDGYGYTF.

In DNA, the CDR3 is TGTGCCAGCAGCAGAGCTCTCGACAGGGGGCAAGAGACCCAGTACTTC. Translated: CASSRALDRGQETQYF. The gene calls are TRBV11-2 and TRBJ2-5; 9 bases fit TRBD1. J lost 2 bases, V lost 5 bases, and 9 bases had no gene match. The CDR3 has 16 amino acids. The germline gives CDR1 SGHAT, CDR2 FQNNGV.

V is TRBV28 and J is TRBJ2-7; tentatively, D is TRBD2 (5 bases). The CDR3 extends over 15 amino acids. Germline CDR1 and CDR2: MDHEN and SYDVKM. V was shortened by 2 bases and J by 7 bases, with 18 bases between the two germline ends. CDR3 amino acids: CASSLKGPARREQYF. CDR3 nucleotides: TGTGCCAGCAGTTTAAAAGGACCGGCCAGGAGGGAGCAGTACTTC.

The rearrangement uses TRBV7-2 and TRBJ1-2; D not resolved. Germline CDR1 and CDR2: SGHTA and FQGNSA. This CDR3 spans 13 amino acids. V was pared by 3 bases and J by 1 base, with 6 bases between. This CDR3 reads CASSFRDNYGYTF. As DNA, the CDR3 is TGTGCCAGCAGCTTTCGGGATAACTATGGCTACACCTTC.

The chain joins TRBV6-5 to TRBJ1-5, with 9 bases matching TRBD1. The CDR3 is 15 residues long. Germline loops: CDR1 MNHEY, CDR2 SVGAGI. The V segment lost 2 bases and the J segment 5 bases; nucleotides outside the gene matches: 4. The CDR3 bases are TGTGCCAGCAGTTACGGGGACAGGGTCGATCAGCCCCAGCATTTT. Translation gives CASSYGDRVDQPQHF.

This chain connects TRBV6-1 to TRBJ1-1; TRBD1 agrees at 11 bases. The V segment lost 8 bases and the J segment 4 bases; nucleotides outside the gene matches: 6. The CDR3 length is 14 residues. CDR1 is MNHNS and CDR2 is SASEGT in the germline V gene. Here the CDR3 DNA reads TGTGCCAGCGACCTCGGGACAGGGGGCACTGAAGCTTTCTTT. It yields the protein CASDLGTGGTEAFF.

The chain combines TRBV27 with TRBJ2-5; D possibly corresponds to TRBD1 (6 bases). CDR3 size: 15 residues. Germline CDR1 reads MNHEY; CDR2 reads SMNVEV (reference sequence). The V gene lost 1 base and the J gene lost 4 bases, with 13 bases spanning the gap. The CDR3 coding sequence is TGTGCCAGCAGTTTATTTTCAGGGGTCGGAGAGACCCAGTACTTC. Its protein is CASSLFSGVGETQYF.

With respect to this clone: At one end, the junction sequence differs from germline, possibly due to a read error. This sequence joins TRBV7-7 and TRBJ2-2, with D unclear. CDR1 SSHAT and CDR2 FNYEAQ come from the germline V gene (reference sequence). CDR3 length equals 15 residues. CDR3 sequence: CASSFITGNTGELFF. CDR3 nucleotides: TGTGCTAGCAGCTTTATTACGGGGAACACCGGGGAGCTGTTTTTT.

As concerns this clone: At one end the junction does not follow the germline gene, possibly because of a read error. The chain is built from TRBV7-2 and TRBJ2-6; 7 bases are shared with TRBD1. The length of the CDR3 is 15 residues. CDR1 and CDR2 (germline): SGHTA, FQGNSA. The CDR3 here is CASSSTGAGANGLTF. The CDR3 DNA reads as TGTGCCAGCAGCTCAACAGGGGCTGGGGCCAACGGCCTGACTTTC.

The rearrangement links TRBV5-8 to TRBJ2-7; a possible D gene is TRBD1 (6 bases). The V end lost 2 bases, the J end lost 1 base, and 13 bases lay between the germline ends. This CDR3 spans 15 amino acids. Germline V gene sequence: CDR1 SGHTS, CDR2 YDEGEE. CDR3 DNA: TGTGCCAGCAGCTTCCTCCAAACAGGGTCCTACGAGCAGTACTTC. This encodes CASSFLQTGSYEQYF.

A few counts support this clone. The rearrangement uses TRBV6-1 and TRBJ1-5, with a tentative D call TRBD1 (5 bases). The CDR3 loop spans 14 amino acids. V gave up 6 bases and J gave up 7 bases, with 16 bases separating them. CDR1 is MNHNS and CDR2 is SASEGT in the germline V gene. CDR3 in amino acids: CASSPGRGNQPQHF. The CDR3 region has the DNA TGTGCCAGCAGCCCCGGGAGGGGAAACCAGCCCCAGCATTTT.

The genes are TRBV6-1 and TRBJ2-5, with TRBD2 matching 8 bases. After removal of 8 bases from V and 5 bases from J, the junction contained 10 bases not matched to a gene. CDR1 is MNHNS, CDR2 SASEGT, per germline. CDR3 size: 14 residues. The CDR3 DNA is TGTGCCAGCTCCGCTAGCGGGCGGTTGGAGACCCAGTACTTC. This sequence encodes CASSASGRLETQYF.

CDR3 sequence reads: CASSVGGAGGWETQYF. CDR3 nucleotides: TGCGCCAGCAGCGTCGGTGGGGCAGGGGGCTGGGAGACCCAGTACTTC. The V gene is TRBV5-1, the J gene TRBJ2-5; 8 positions agree with TRBD1. The CDR3 has 16 residues. V was clipped by 4 bases and J by 5 bases; unmatched bases: 13. Per the germline V gene, CDR1 is SGHRS and CDR2 is YFSETQ.

This clone was recorded once. This chain uses TRBV6-1 with TRBJ2-3, with TRBD1 identical over 11 bases. Germline CDR1 and CDR2: MNHNS and SASEGT. The CDR3 is 15 amino acids. V was clipped by 3 bases and J by 4 bases; unmatched bases: 3. In nucleotides, the CDR3 is TGTGCCAGCAGTGACTCGGACAGGGGGCCAGATACGCAGTATTTT. Translating gives CASSDSDRGPDTQYF.

This sequence joins TRBV7-9 and TRBJ1-2, with 8 bases lining up with TRBD1. Germline CDR1 SEHNR, CDR2 FQNEAQ (reference sequence). The CDR3 length is 15 residues. The ends lost 5 bases at V and 12 bases at J; junction bases unmatched: 17. The CDR3 spells CASSPSVTGDTKDTF. The CDR3 coding sequence is TGTGCCAGCAGCCCCTCCGTGACAGGGGACACCAAGGACACCTTC.

Only one count was recorded for this clone. J is TRBJ2-1 and V is TRBV5-1; the match to TRBD2 covers 14 bases. Germline V gene data show CDR1 as SGHRS and CDR2 as YFSETQ. This CDR3 comprises 16 residues. With 4 bases clipped from V and 4 bases from J, the junction kept 4 bases outside the gene matches. CDR3 residues: CASSLRLAGGYNEQFF. The CDR3, as DNA: TGCGCCAGCAGCCTCAGACTAGCGGGAGGGTACAATGAGCAGTTCTTC.